This is a list of T cell receptor beta chains from one sample in a study of T cell responses to AZD1222 COVID-19 vaccine. The protocol was immunoSEQ multiplex PCR, while the TCRdb copy is restricted to in-frame clones and leaves out a portion. Among 140,000 to 150,000 clones listed, roughly 93% were seen once. Sequenced here: peripheral blood, sampled 28 days after the second AZD1222 dose. These receptor sequences come from an adult who received the AZD1222 COVID-19 vaccine. The CDR3 runs from the conserved cysteine through the conserved F or W. The D gene is left open where the match is weak. Not every row has a clone size; where given, it reads once, few, many or a size class.

V gene,J gene,D gene,clone size,CDR3 protein,CDR3 DNA
TRBV3-1/TRBV3-2,TRBJ1-6,NA,NA,CASSQENRGWNSPLHF,TGTGCCAGCAGCCAAGAAAATAGGGGGTGGAATTCACCCCTCCACTTT
TRBV2,TRBJ2-2,NA,NA,CASRVDSRELFF,TGTGCCAGCAGGGTGGACAGCCGGGAGCTGTTTTTT
TRBV2,TRBJ2-5,NA,few,CASSLQQDQETQYF,TGTGCCAGCAGCCTACAACAGGACCAAGAGACCCAGTACTTC
TRBV6-5,TRBJ2-1,NA,once,CASSSFGYNEQFF,TGTGCCAGCAGTAGTTTCGGATACAATGAGCAGTTCTTC
TRBV2,TRBJ1-1,NA,once,CASSEVTSGEAFF,TGTGCCAGCAGTGAAGTGACTTCCGGGGAAGCTTTCTTT
TRBV5-6,TRBJ1-1,NA,NA,CASSLSGGVTEAFF,TGTGCCAGCAGCTTGAGTGGAGGGGTCACTGAAGCTTTCTTT
TRBV27,TRBJ2-3,TRBD2,NA,CASNFRGGRYTDTQYF,TGTGCCAGCAACTTCCGGGGCGGGAGGTACACAGATACGCAGTATTTT
TRBV4-1,TRBJ2-1,NA,NA,CASSQVRTHEQFF,TGCGCCAGCAGCCAAGTCCGGACACATGAGCAGTTCTTC
TRBV10-2,TRBJ1-1,NA,once,CASSEGGNTEAFF,TGCGCCAGCAGTGAGGGTGGTAACACTGAAGCTTTCTTT
TRBV6-6,TRBJ1-1,TRBD1,few,CASRQGSEAFF,TGTGCCAGCAGACAGGGGTCTGAAGCTTTCTTT
TRBV30,TRBJ1-1,NA,NA,CAWTRLEGAEAFF,TGTGCCTGGACCCGTCTGGAGGGGGCTGAAGCTTTCTTT
TRBV7-9,TRBJ1-5,NA,once,CASSEGNQPQHF,TGTGCCAGTTCCGAGGGGAATCAGCCCCAGCATTTT
TRBV10-1,TRBJ2-3,NA,few,CASSDHLEPDTQYF,TGCGCCAGCAGTGATCACCTAGAGCCGGATACGCAGTATTTT
TRBV7-2,TRBJ2-1,TRBD2,NA,CASAHEASGYNEQFF,TGTGCCAGCGCTCACGAGGCTAGCGGGTACAATGAGCAGTTCTTC
TRBV27,TRBJ1-1,NA,NA,CASSLSSPPNTEAFF,TGTGCCAGCAGTTTATCATCGCCCCCTAACACTGAAGCTTTCTTT
TRBV15,TRBJ1-2,NA,NA,CATSRDGQAGGGYTF,TGTGCCACCAGCAGAGATGGGCAGGCCGGCGGCGGCTACACCTTC
TRBV9,TRBJ1-2,NA,NA,CASSVAPRDYGYTF,TGTGCCAGCAGCGTAGCTCCCAGGGACTATGGCTACACCTTC
TRBV6-6,TRBJ1-2,NA,NA,CASSSSEQGHYGYTF,TGTGCCAGCAGTTCCTCGGAACAGGGCCACTATGGCTACACCTTC
TRBV5-6,TRBJ2-7,NA,NA,CASTGDGYEQYF,TGTGCCAGCACCGGGGACGGCTACGAGCAGTACTTC
TRBV27,TRBJ1-4,NA,NA,CASSLGSANEKLFF,TGTGCCAGCAGTCTTGGTAGTGCTAATGAAAAACTGTTTTTT
TRBV12-3/TRBV12-4,TRBJ1-2,NA,NA,CASSEGYGYTF,TGTGCCAGCAGTGAGGGCTATGGCTACACCTTC
TRBV10-2,TRBJ1-1,NA,NA,CASSEVGRRNTEAFF,TGCGCCAGCAGTGAAGTGGGACGGAGAAACACTGAAGCTTTCTTT
TRBV3-1/TRBV3-2,TRBJ1-1,NA,NA,CASSQASRTEAFF,TGTGCCAGCAGCCAAGCTTCCCGCACTGAAGCTTTCTTT
TRBV11-3,TRBJ2-3,NA,NA,CASSRGGTSTDTQYF,TGTGCCAGCAGCAGAGGCGGGACTAGCACAGATACGCAGTATTTT
TRBV6-5,TRBJ1-2,NA,NA,CASSYSNRPEASGYTF,TGTGCCAGCAGTTACTCGAATAGGCCAGAGGCGAGTGGCTACACCTTC
TRBV7-3,TRBJ2-1,TRBD2,NA,CASSRQVPGGPGNEQFF,TGTGCCAGCAGCCGTCAGGTCCCGGGAGGGCCGGGGAATGAGCAGTTCTTC
TRBV9,TRBJ2-1,NA,NA,CASSGGAGYNEQFF,TGTGCCAGCAGCGGGGGGGCCGGCTACAATGAGCAGTTCTTC
TRBV11-2,TRBJ2-1,NA,once,CASSLGYNEQFF,TGTGCCAGCAGCTTAGGATACAATGAGCAGTTCTTC
TRBV19,TRBJ2-5,TRBD1,NA,CASSPGGGQGTSLGETQYF,TGTGCCAGTAGTCCCGGTGGGGGACAGGGGACCTCCTTAGGGGAGACCCAGTACTTC
TRBV27,TRBJ2-1,TRBD1,NA,CASSSSRGRNEQFF,TGTGCCAGCAGTTCATCCAGGGGGCGCAATGAGCAGTTCTTC
TRBV5-8,TRBJ1-4,TRBD1,NA,CASSSGTGSEKLFF,TGTGCCAGCAGCTCCGGGACAGGGAGTGAAAAACTGTTTTTT
TRBV3-1/TRBV3-2,TRBJ2-1,NA,NA,CASSQDRYNEQFF,TGTGCCAGCAGCCAAGACAGGTACAATGAGCAGTTCTTC
TRBV9,TRBJ2-1,TRBD2,NA,CASSVMTSGRGDEQFF,TGTGCCAGCAGCGTAATGACTAGCGGGAGGGGCGATGAGCAGTTCTTC
TRBV18,TRBJ1-1,NA,NA,CASSPPPGQNTEAFF,TGTGCCAGCTCACCACCCCCGGGACAGAACACTGAAGCTTTCTTT
TRBV7-9,TRBJ1-2,NA,NA,CASSSINYGYTF,TGTGCCAGCAGCTCAATTAACTATGGCTACACCTTC
TRBV9,TRBJ2-1,NA,few,CASSVDRGGILLRNEQFF,TGTGCCAGCAGCGTAGATCGTGGGGGGATCTTATTACGTAATGAGCAGTTCTTC
TRBV19,TRBJ1-1,NA,NA,CATALGAGMNTEAFF,TGTGCCACCGCTTTGGGGGCGGGGATGAACACTGAAGCTTTCTTT
TRBV27,TRBJ2-7,TRBD2,NA,CASSFQPSGRAYEQYF,TGTGCCAGCAGTTTCCAACCAAGCGGGAGGGCCTACGAGCAGTACTTC
TRBV7-2,TRBJ1-2,NA,NA,CASSPGGYYGYTF,TGTGCCAGCAGCCCTGGGGGGTACTATGGCTACACCTTC
TRBV5-1,TRBJ2-3,NA,NA,CASSLAPRGLSTDTQYF,TGCGCCAGCAGCTTGGCCCCTCGAGGGCTCTCCACAGATACGCAGTATTTT
TRBV7-9,TRBJ1-5,NA,NA,CASSLGSLPQHF,TGTGCCAGCAGCTTGGGGTCGCTTCCCCAGCATTTT
TRBV18,TRBJ2-7,TRBD2,NA,CASSSRGSGSESYEQYF,TGTGCCAGCTCATCCCGGGGTAGCGGGAGTGAATCCTACGAGCAGTACTTC
TRBV5-1,TRBJ1-4,NA,NA,CASSPGGKGEKLFF,TGCGCCAGCAGCCCGGGGGGGAAGGGTGAAAAACTGTTTTTT
TRBV19,TRBJ1-2,NA,NA,CASRVGGGGSSNYGYTF,TGTGCCAGCCGAGTTGGCGGGGGCGGTTCTTCTAACTATGGCTACACCTTC
TRBV18,TRBJ2-1,NA,many,CASSLASYNEQFF,TGTGCCAGCTCCCTGGCCTCCTACAATGAGCAGTTCTTC
TRBV19,TRBJ1-1,TRBD1,few,CASSSQTGGLTFF,TGTGCCAGTAGTAGCCAGACAGGGGGGTTAACTTTCTTT
TRBV5-6,TRBJ1-1,NA,NA,CASSLDGGGIGTEAFF,TGTGCCAGCAGCCTGGACGGAGGGGGTATAGGGACTGAAGCTTTCTTT
TRBV2,TRBJ2-2,NA,NA,CASSPERARAGELFF,TGTGCCAGCAGCCCTGAAAGGGCCAGGGCCGGGGAGCTGTTTTTT
TRBV6-1,TRBJ2-7,NA,NA,CASSEAAPQGGYEQYF,TGTGCCAGCAGTGAAGCGGCGCCCCAGGGAGGTTACGAGCAGTACTTC
TRBV6-4,TRBJ1-6,TRBD1,NA,CASSDSTGDNSPLHF,TGTGCCAGCAGTGACTCAACAGGGGATAATTCACCCCTCCACTTT
TRBV3-1/TRBV3-2,TRBJ2-5,NA,NA,CASSQVEGAGYF,TGTGCCAGCAGCCAAGTGGAGGGGGCCGGGTACTTC
TRBV3-1/TRBV3-2,TRBJ1-2,NA,NA,CASAINRAHPYTF,TGTGCCAGCGCGATAAATCGGGCTCACCCCTACACCTTC
TRBV7-9,TRBJ2-7,TRBD1,NA,CASSLVRDRGYEQYF,TGTGCCAGCAGCTTAGTGAGGGACAGGGGTTACGAGCAGTACTTC
TRBV13,TRBJ1-1,NA,NA,CASSGLNTEAFF,TGTGCCAGCAGCGGGCTGAACACTGAAGCTTTCTTT
TRBV15,TRBJ1-3,NA,NA,CATSRGPGNTIYF,TGTGCCACCAGCAGGGGTCCGGGAAACACCATATATTTT